The 30 T cell receptor beta chains below all came from one sample that was sequenced in a study of blood T cell repertoires in COVID-19. The repertoire was sequenced with immunoSEQ multiplex PCR; TCRdb's copy has only in-frame clones and lacks some. Of roughly 320,000 clones listed, 65% to 90% are singletons. Sequencing was carried out using peripheral blood. Receptors were obtained from a human donor in a cohort sampled during active COVID-19.

V is TRBV7-9 and J is TRBJ2-3; 9 bases are a match to TRBD1. Germline CDR1 reads SEHNR; CDR2 reads FQNEAQ (reference sequence). There are 19 residues in the CDR3. V lost 2 bases and J lost 2; bases outside the gene matches: 14. In nucleotides, the CDR3 is TGTGCCAGCAGCTTAATTGTATCGTTCGGACAGGGGATCACAGATACGCAGTATTTT. Translating it yields CASSLIVSFGQGITDTQYF.

The gene calls are TRBV6-5 and TRBJ2-5; TRBD1 might be the D (5 bases). CDR1 is MNHEY, CDR2 SVGAGI, per germline. The V end lost 4 bases, the J end lost 4 bases, and 13 bases lay between the germline ends. The CDR3 consists of 14 residues. The CDR3 is CASSLAEGAETQYF. The CDR3 nucleotides read TGTGCCAGCAGTTTAGCAGAAGGGGCAGAGACCCAGTACTTC.

The chain couples TRBV4-2 to TRBJ1-1, with D maybe TRBD1 (6 bases). The CDR3 has 14 residues. Germline V gene sequence: CDR1 LGHNA, CDR2 YNFKEQ. Trimming took 3 bases from V and 8 from J, leaving 16 bases between them. CDR3 in amino acids: CASSQDSLAVEAFF. Here the CDR3 DNA reads TGTGCCAGCAGCCAGGACAGCCTGGCGGTGGAAGCTTTCTTT.

The chain recombines TRBV6-5 with TRBJ1-3, with TRBD1 as a possible D gene (6 bases). Looked up from germline, CDR1 is MNHEY and CDR2 is SVGAGI. Trimming shortened V by 2 bases and J by 0 bases, and 11 bases separated the two germline ends. This CDR3 comprises 16 residues. CDR3 sequence reads: CASSYLRDTSGNTIYF. DNA for the CDR3: TGTGCCAGCAGTTACCTCCGGGACACCTCTGGAAACACCATATATTTT.

The chain recombines TRBV5-4 with TRBJ1-4; TRBD1 is a possible D gene (5 bases). The germline V gene has CDR1 SGHNT and CDR2 YYREEE (reference sequence). The CDR3 runs to 16 residues. V was clipped by 6 bases and J by 5 bases, with 20 bases between them. CDR3 sequence: CASTNGRAQPNEKLFF. The CDR3 DNA sequence: TGTGCCAGCACAAACGGCAGGGCTCAGCCGAATGAAAAACTGTTTTTT.

The chain carries TRBV7-8 and TRBJ2-7; the match to TRBD1 covers 8 bases. This CDR3 is built from 15 residues. J lost 4 bases, V lost 0 bases, and 5 bases had no gene match. Germline CDR1 reads SGHVS; CDR2 reads FQNEAQ. The chain's CDR3 is CASSLAQGAAYEQYF. The DNA of the CDR3 is TGTGCCAGCAGCTTAGCCCAGGGGGCGGCGTACGAGCAGTACTTC. The variable domain in full, completed from reference TRBV7-8 and TRBJ2-7, reads GAGVSQSPRYKVAKRGQDVALRCDPISGHVSLFWYQQALGQGPEFLTYFQNEAQLDKSGLPSDRFFAERPEGSVSTLKIQRTQQEDSAVYLCASSLAQGAAYEQYFGPGTRLTVT.

The chain employs TRBV5-1 and TRBJ1-2, with TRBD1 identical over 7 bases. Trimming at V came to 3 bases and at J to 2 bases, leaving 4 bases not matched to a gene. CDR1 and CDR2 (germline): SGHRS, YFSETQ. This CDR3 region has 14 residues. The CDR3 DNA is TGCGCCAGCAGCTGGGGACAGATGAACTATGGCTACACCTTC. The encoded protein is CASSWGQMNYGYTF.

This chain connects TRBV13 to TRBJ1-2; TRBD1 matches 7 bases. CDR3 size: 15 residues. Germline CDR1 and CDR2: PRHDT and FYEKMQ (reference sequence). Trimming took 2 bases from V and 3 from J; bases not matched to a gene: 6. The CDR3 loop is CASSLKGTADYGYTF. The CDR3 DNA follows: TGTGCCAGCAGCTTAAAAGGGACAGCAGACTATGGCTACACCTTC.

This sequence joins TRBV18 and TRBJ1-5, with D possibly matching TRBD1 (5 bases). From germline, CDR1 is KGHSH and CDR2 LQKENI. Trimming left V 3 bases short and J 6 bases short, with 15 bases between. The CDR3 is made up of 15 amino acids. The CDR3 loop reads CASSPDRFQSQPQHF. Written as DNA, the CDR3 is TGTGCCAGCTCACCCGACAGATTTCAGAGTCAGCCCCAGCATTTT.

V gene TRBV7-2 combines with J gene TRBJ1-1; D is perhaps TRBD1 (6 bases). The CDR3 contains 13 residues. Trimming took off 5 bases at V and 3 bases at J, with 10 bases between the two ends. From germline, CDR1 is SGHTA and CDR2 FQGNSA. CDR3 loop: CASSRDRHTEAFF. The DNA of the CDR3 is TGTGCCAGCAGCAGAGACAGGCACACTGAAGCTTTCTTT.

V gene TRBV12-5 combines with J gene TRBJ2-1, with D possibly being TRBD1 (5 bases). V dropped 1 base and J dropped 4 bases, with 8 bases sitting between them. The CDR3 runs to 14 residues. The germline gives CDR1 LGHNT, CDR2 FRNRAP. The CDR3: CASGLAKGYNEQFF. DNA for the CDR3: TGTGCTAGTGGTTTGGCAAAGGGGTACAATGAGCAGTTCTTC.

The chain couples TRBV5-5 to TRBJ1-5; D perhaps matches TRBD1 (6 bases). V was pared by 0 bases and J by 5 bases, with 9 bases between. The germline V gene encodes CDR1 SGHKS and CDR2 YYEKEE (reference sequence). The CDR3 covers 14 residues. CDR3: CASSLGQVDQPQHF. CDR3 bases: TGTGCCAGCAGCTTGGGACAGGTAGATCAGCCCCAGCATTTT.

The rearrangement uses TRBV19 and TRBJ1-5; 7 bases are a match to TRBD1. Losses at the gene ends were 1 base for V and 4 bases for J; bases not matched to a gene: 1. Germline V gene sequence: CDR1 LNHDA, CDR2 SQIVND (reference sequence). The length of the CDR3 is 14 residues. As DNA, the CDR3 is TGTGCCAGTAGTATAGGACAGGGAAATCAGCCCCAGCATTTT. Its translation is CASSIGQGNQPQHF.

This chain connects TRBV18 to TRBJ2-3, with D maybe TRBD2 (5 bases). The CDR3 has 17 amino acids. In germline, CDR1 is KGHSH, CDR2 LQKENI. The V and J ends lost 3 bases and 6 bases respectively, with 22 bases between them. The CDR3 is CASSPKGRVSGVDTQYF. CDR3 DNA: TGTGCCAGCTCACCGAAAGGGCGGGTCTCTGGTGTGGATACGCAGTATTTT.

The chain joins TRBV6-5 to TRBJ1-2; D gene unclear. Trimming took 6 bases from V and 7 from J, leaving 12 bases between them. The germline V gene encodes CDR1 MNHEY and CDR2 SVGAGI. This CDR3 region has 12 residues. Here the CDR3 DNA reads TGTGCCAGCAGACCCTTTGGCGGTGGCTACACCTTC. Its protein is CASRPFGGGYTF.

J is TRBJ2-3 and V is TRBV5-1; 8 positions match TRBD1. The ends lost 2 bases at V and 2 bases at J; junction bases unmatched: 7. Germline CDR1 is SGHRS and CDR2 is YFSETQ. The CDR3 extends over 16 amino acids. CDR3 region: CASSLGTGVSTDTQYF. The CDR3 coding sequence is TGCGCCAGCAGCTTAGGGACAGGAGTATCCACAGATACGCAGTATTTT. Complete variable domain (other parts from reference TRBV5-1 and TRBJ2-3): KAGVTQTPRYLIKTRGQQVTLSCSPISGHRSVSWYQQTPGQGLQFLFEYFSETQRNKGNFPGRFSGRQFSNSRSEMNVSTLELGDSALYLCASSLGTGVSTDTQYFGPGTRLTVL.

The chain carries TRBV18 and TRBJ2-7, with a weak D call TRBD1 (6 bases). Per the germline V gene, CDR1 is KGHSH and CDR2 is LQKENI. This CDR3 contains 13 residues. V was shortened by 4 bases and J by 2 bases, with 9 bases between the two germline ends. The CDR3 protein is CASSLQGPYEQYF. Written as DNA, the CDR3 is TGTGCCAGCTCACTACAGGGCCCCTACGAGCAGTACTTC.

The sample holds a few counts of this clone. This chain joins TRBV10-2 and TRBJ1-5; 10 bases are a match to TRBD1. Germline V gene data show CDR1 as WSHSY and CDR2 as SAAADI. This CDR3 is built from 17 residues. Unmatched junction bases numbered 7, after V lost 5 bases and J lost 0 bases. CDR3 in amino acids: CASSTGTGVYSNQPQHF. The CDR3 nucleotides read TGCGCCAGCAGTACGGGGACAGGGGTTTATAGCAATCAGCCCCAGCATTTT.

The chain is built from TRBV5-1 and TRBJ1-1; 9 bases agree with TRBD1. Losses at the gene ends were 2 bases for V and 4 bases for J; bases not matched to a gene: 3. CDR1 and CDR2 from the germline V gene are SGHRS and YFSETQ. This CDR3 is 14 amino acids long. The CDR3 region is CASSFDRGGTEAFF. The CDR3 DNA reads as TGCGCCAGCAGCTTCGACAGGGGGGGCACTGAAGCTTTCTTT.

V and J are TRBV19 and TRBJ1-4, with 11 bases aligning to TRBD1. Trimming cost V 1 base and J 6 bases; bases outside gene matches: 1. The CDR3 covers 15 residues. Germline V gene lookup returns CDR1 LNHDA and CDR2 SQIVND (reference sequence). CDR3 sequence (DNA): TGTGCCAGTAGTATAGGGACAGGGGGCTATGAAAAACTGTTTTTT. Amino acid sequence: CASSIGTGGYEKLFF.

The table lists this clone with a count of one. This chain uses TRBV5-6 with TRBJ2-5; D possibly corresponds to TRBD1 (5 bases). V lost 0 bases to trimming and J lost 3 bases, with 9 bases between them. Germline CDR1 SGHDT, CDR2 YYEEEE. This CDR3 has 14 amino acids. The chain's CDR3 is CASSLAGREETQYF. CDR3 DNA: TGTGCCAGCAGCTTGGCCGGCAGGGAAGAGACCCAGTACTTC. Complete variable domain (other parts from reference TRBV5-6 and TRBJ2-5): DAGVTQSPTHLIKTRGQQVTLRCSPKSGHDTVSWYQQALGQGPQFIFQYYEEEERQRGNFPDRFSGHQFPNYSSELNVNALLLGDSALYLCASSLAGREETQYFGPGTRLLVL.

The J gene is TRBJ1-2, the V gene TRBV12-3 or TRBV12-4, with unresolved D. V dropped 5 bases and J dropped 8 bases, with 12 bases sitting between them. This CDR3 spans 12 amino acids. CDR3 nucleotides: TGTGCCAGCAGTAGAAGCAGTAGCGGCTACACCTTC. It codes for CASSRSSSGYTF.

The V gene is TRBV7-8, the J gene TRBJ1-5; D is unresolved. Trimming removed 4 bases at V and 0 bases at J, with 13 bases between. Per the germline V gene, CDR1 is SGHVS and CDR2 is FQNEAQ. This CDR3 spans 16 amino acids. The CDR3 nucleotides read TGTGCCAGCAGCTCACTACCCAGAGGTAGCAATCAGCCCCAGCATTTT. Translating gives CASSSLPRGSNQPQHF.

This clone was counted many times. This chain uses TRBV19 with TRBJ2-3; D perhaps matches TRBD2 (6 bases). The ends were cut back, 7 bases at V and 5 bases at J, with 16 bases in the middle. This CDR3 comprises 14 residues. Germline assignment: CDR1 LNHDA and CDR2 SQIVND (reference sequence). CDR3 region: CASTPTGVLDTQYF. The CDR3 coding sequence is TGTGCCAGTACCCCAACGGGGGTTTTAGATACGCAGTATTTT. The variable domain in full, with the rest retrieved from reference TRBV19 and TRBJ2-3, is DGGITQSPKYLFRKEGQNVTLSCEQNLNHDAMYWYRQDPGQGLRLIYYSQIVNDFQKGDIAEGYSVSREKKESFPLTVTSAQKNPTAFYLCASTPTGVLDTQYFGPGTRLTVL.

This clone appeared once. The rearrangement joins TRBV15 to TRBJ1-2; 7 positions match TRBD1. The junction had 10 bases not matched to a gene; V was cut back by 8 bases and J by 4 bases. Germline V CDR1 and CDR2: LNHNV, YYDKDF (reference sequence). This CDR3 is 14 amino acids long. This CDR3 reads CATGKGGAFYGYTF. The CDR3 coding sequence is TGTGCCACCGGGAAAGGGGGCGCGTTCTATGGCTACACCTTC.

This chain links TRBV5-1 with TRBJ2-7; 11 bases map to TRBD2. CDR1 SGHRS and CDR2 YFSETQ come from the germline V gene. The CDR3 is made up of 14 amino acids. Trimming cost V 3 bases and J 6 bases; bases outside gene matches: 5. DNA for the CDR3: TGCGCCAGCAGCTCTAGCGGGGGGCTCTCCGAGCAGTACTTC. Translated, it gives CASSSSGGLSEQYF.

The CDR3, as DNA: TGTGCCACCAGCAGAGACGGGAGACCTGAAGCTTTCTTT. It encodes CATSRDGRPEAFF. The genes are TRBV15 and TRBJ1-1; no reliable D call. The CDR3 is made up of 13 amino acids. The germline V gene encodes CDR1 LNHNV and CDR2 YYDKDF (reference sequence). V was pared by 0 bases and J by 6 bases, with 8 bases between.

This chain links TRBV5-1 with TRBJ1-1; 7 bases align to TRBD1. Germline assignment: CDR1 SGHRS and CDR2 YFSETQ. The CDR3 consists of 13 residues. The J segment lost 11 bases and the V segment lost 0 bases, leaving 7 bases of the junction unmatched. The CDR3 loop is CASSLEGAGSAFF. The CDR3 nucleotides read TGCGCCAGCAGCTTGGAGGGGGCGGGGAGTGCTTTCTTT.

V and J are TRBV5-6 and TRBJ1-1; no reliable D call. The V and J ends lost 2 bases and 6 bases respectively, with 8 bases between them. CDR1 and CDR2 (germline): SGHDT, YYEEEE. This CDR3 is built from 12 residues. CDR3 amino acids: CASSFNSPEAFF. CDR3 bases: TGTGCCAGCAGCTTTAACAGCCCTGAAGCTTTCTTT.

The V and J genes are TRBV29-1 and TRBJ1-1; D is unclear. The V gene lost 0 bases and the J gene lost 0 bases, with 5 bases spanning the gap. Germline lookup yields CDR1 SQVTM and CDR2 ANQGSEA. The CDR3 is 13 residues long. The CDR3 coding sequence is TGCAGCGTTGAAGAGTTAATGAACACTGAAGCTTTCTTT. Its translation is CSVEELMNTEAFF.